The 24 T cell receptor beta chains reported below all come from one sample, sequenced in a study of cytomegalovirus exposure and HLA in healthy donors. The PCR used 60 Vbeta and 13 Jbeta primers. The data were produced by immunoSEQ multiplex PCR, yet TCRdb's version contains in-frame clones alone and is incomplete. The sample yields approximately 160,000 clones, 60% to 80% seen once. The source material was PBMCs. All receptors come from a woman between 45 and 65 years old in good health and CMV-seropositive.

This clone was seen a handful of times. The V call is TRBV6-1, the J call TRBJ2-7; TRBD1 matches 7 bases. The V gene's germline CDR1 is MNHNS and CDR2 SASEGT. The ends lost 3 bases at V and 1 base at J; junction bases unmatched: 6. The CDR3 totals 15 residues. In DNA form, the CDR3 reads TGTGCCAGCAGTGACCCCGGGACAGTTTCCTACGAGCAGTACTTC. Protein product: CASSDPGTVSYEQYF.

This clone was seen just once. This chain uses TRBV29-1 with TRBJ2-1; 7 bases are a match to TRBD1. This CDR3 has 15 residues. Germline V gene lookup returns CDR1 SQVTM and CDR2 ANQGSEA. V trimming: 6 bases; J trimming: 5 bases; junction bases outside the gene matches: 13. The CDR3 nucleotides read TGCAGCGTCGGGTACAGGGGCGTCAGGGACAATGAGCAGTTCTTC. This codes for CSVGYRGVRDNEQFF.

V gene TRBV11-2 combines with J gene TRBJ1-2, with D unclear. V was clipped by 5 bases and J by 4 bases, with 14 bases between them. This CDR3 is 14 amino acids long. Germline V CDR1 and CDR2: SGHAT, FQNNGV. The CDR3 nucleotides are TGTGCCAGCAGCCCCGTCGAGCGCGGCTATGGCTACACCTTC. Encoded protein: CASSPVERGYGYTF.

This clone was seen a few times. The V gene is TRBV5-6, the J gene TRBJ2-3, with D possibly TRBD2 on 6 matching bases. Between the trimmed V and J ends, which lost 2 bases and 2 bases, there was a span of 9 bases. The CDR3 covers 14 residues. Germline V gene sequence: CDR1 SGHDT, CDR2 YYEEEE. The CDR3 sequence is CASSFRDSTDTQYF. The CDR3 region has the DNA TGTGCCAGCAGCTTCCGGGACTCCACAGATACGCAGTATTTT.

This clone was seen only once. The chain has TRBV9 and TRBJ1-2; 12 nucleotides line up with TRBD1. The germline gives CDR1 SGDLS, CDR2 YYNGEE. J lost 3 bases, V lost 4 bases, and 28 bases had no gene match. The CDR3 extends over 23 amino acids. The CDR3 nucleotides are TGTGCCAGCAGCCCGGAAAATTCCGGGACAGGGGGCAATCGGGGCTTGCCTTACTATGGCTACACCTTC. Its translation is CASSPENSGTGGNRGLPYYGYTF.

The gene calls are TRBV5-6 and TRBJ1-4; a possible D gene is TRBD1 (5 bases). The V end lost 5 bases, the J end lost 8 bases, and 22 bases lay between the germline ends. The germline V gene encodes CDR1 SGHDT and CDR2 YYEEEE. This CDR3 contains 16 residues. The CDR3 here is CASSTVGSSEGEKLFF. The CDR3 region has the DNA TGTGCCAGCAGTACAGTCGGAAGCTCGGAGGGGGAAAAACTGTTTTTT.

This rearrangement joins TRBV18 to TRBJ1-5, with 7 bases lining up with TRBD1. The ends lost 6 bases at V and 1 base at J; junction bases unmatched: 0. Germline V gene sequence: CDR1 KGHSH, CDR2 LQKENI. The length of the CDR3 is 13 residues. The CDR3 loop reads CASSTGSNQPQHF. For the CDR3, the DNA is TGTGCCAGCTCGACAGGGAGCAATCAGCCCCAGCATTTT. Full variable domain (missing parts from reference TRBV18 and TRBJ1-5): NAGVMQNPRHLVRRRGQEARLRCSPMKGHSHVYWYRQLPEEGLKFMVYLQKENIIDESGMPKERFSAEFPKEGPSILRIQQVVRGDSAAYFCASSTGSNQPQHFGDGTRLSIL.

This chain links TRBV4-1 with TRBJ2-7, with TRBD1 matching over 8 bases. The trim removed 8 bases at V and 3 bases at J, leaving 9 bases unmatched. Per germline, CDR1 MGHRA and CDR2 YSYEKL. The CDR3 runs to 14 residues. CDR3 nucleotide sequence: TGCGCCAGCCAATACGACAGGGGTTTCTACGAGCAGTACTTC. This gives the protein CASQYDRGFYEQYF.

A few counts support this clone. The gene calls are TRBV5-1 and TRBJ2-5, with D tentatively TRBD1 (5 bases). CDR3 length: 16 residues. Looked up from germline, CDR1 is SGHRS and CDR2 is YFSETQ. Deletions cut 0 bases from V and 2 bases from J, with 14 bases between. The CDR3 region is CASSLGSWGRQETQYF. CDR3 nucleotides: TGCGCCAGCAGCTTGGGGTCGTGGGGCAGGCAAGAGACCCAGTACTTC.

This clone was counted between two and nine times. The chain couples TRBV25-1 to TRBJ1-3; D not certain. Per the germline V gene, CDR1 is MGHDK and CDR2 is SYGVNS. The CDR3 has 15 residues. The CDR3 sequence is CATSMTDLGGNTIYF. The CDR3 DNA reads TGTGCTACCTCGATGACCGACTTAGGTGGAAACACCATATATTTT.

The V gene is TRBV11-3, the J gene TRBJ2-3; D is undetermined. Germline CDR1 is SGHNT and CDR2 is YENEEA. This CDR3 spans 12 amino acids. V was pared by 2 bases and J by 4 bases, with 4 bases between. For the CDR3, the DNA is TGTGCCAGCAGCTTAACGGCAGATACGCAGTATTTT. Its translation: CASSLTADTQYF.

This clone appeared once. The chain recombines TRBV27 with TRBJ1-4; TRBD1 agrees at 10 bases. V shed 3 bases and J 6 bases; nucleotides not matched to a gene: 4. Germline V lookup: CDR1 MNHEY, CDR2 SMNVEV (reference sequence). The CDR3 is 15 residues long. The CDR3 nucleotides are TGTGCCAGCAGTTTTAGGGGACAGGGGTATGAAAAACTGTTTTTT. Translation: CASSFRGQGYEKLFF.

This clone appeared many times. A junction end diverges from the germline sequence, so it may reflect a read error. The chain recombines TRBV6-5 with TRBJ2-5; 7 bases agree with TRBD1. The CDR3 sequence is 11 residues long. Per the germline V gene, CDR1 is MNHEY and CDR2 is SVGAGI. CDR3 amino acids: CASSTDRDLHF. The CDR3 DNA reads TGTGCCAGCAGTACTGACAGGGATCTGCACTTC.

This clone was seen a single time. This chain connects TRBV19 to TRBJ2-1, with 12 bases matching TRBD2. The CDR3 covers 15 residues. Germline CDR1 is LNHDA and CDR2 is SQIVND (reference sequence). V lost 5 bases to trimming and J lost 10 bases; unmatched junction nucleotides: 9. CDR3 bases: TGTGCCAGTAGTCCAAGGACTAGCGGGGCTGGGGAGCAGTTCTTC. It encodes CASSPRTSGAGEQFF.

Ten or more counts support this clone. The rearrangement links TRBV27 to TRBJ1-6; no clear D gene. The CDR3 runs 12 residues. The germline V gene has CDR1 MNHEY and CDR2 SMNVEV (reference sequence). Trimming left V 6 bases short and J 4 bases short, with 4 bases between. CDR3 sequence (DNA): TGTGCCAGCAGGGAGTATAATTCACCCCTCCACTTT. Translated, it gives CASREYNSPLHF.

The chain combines TRBV4-2 with TRBJ2-5; 15 positions match TRBD2. Germline loops: CDR1 LGHNA, CDR2 YNFKEQ. This CDR3 region has 17 residues. The trim removed 1 base at V and 5 bases at J, leaving 5 bases unmatched. The CDR3 nucleotides are TGTGCCAGCAGCCAAGGGACTAGCGGGGGGGCAAGGGAGACCCAGTACTTC. Translation: CASSQGTSGGARETQYF.

This clone was observed a few times. This chain uses TRBV30 with TRBJ2-3; 9 bases agree with TRBD1. The CDR3 spans 15 residues. Germline values: CDR1 GTSNPN, CDR2 SVGIG (reference sequence). CDR3 sequence: CAYTPGQGSTDTQYF. CDR3 coding DNA: TGTGCTTATACCCCGGGACAGGGCAGCACAGATACGCAGTATTTT.

As regards this clone: The sample carries other DNA sequences with the same CDR3. The CDR3 protein is CASSLSRTGYEQYF. The CDR3, as DNA: TGCGCCAGCAGCTTAAGCAGGACGGGGTACGAGCAGTACTTC. The chain carries TRBV5-1 and TRBJ2-7; TRBD2 might be the D (5 bases). The germline V gene encodes CDR1 SGHRS and CDR2 YFSETQ. V was shortened by 2 bases and J by 4 bases, with 13 bases between the two germline ends. The CDR3 sequence is 14 residues long.

The V call is TRBV18, the J call TRBJ1-5; D gene ambiguous. The germline V gene has CDR1 KGHSH and CDR2 LQKENI. Trimming took off 5 bases at V and 1 base at J, with 6 bases between the two ends. CDR3 length equals 13 residues. The CDR3 nucleotides read TGTGCCAGCTCATCGGGGAGCAATCAGCCCCAGCATTTT. Translated: CASSSGSNQPQHF.

The V gene is TRBV7-8, the J gene TRBJ2-4; perhaps TRBD2 as D (5 bases). This CDR3 is built from 13 residues. V lost 6 bases and J 9 bases, leaving 15 bases between the germline ends. Per germline, CDR1 SGHVS and CDR2 FQNEAQ. CDR3 sequence: CASSNQKGSIQYF. The CDR3 bases are TGTGCCAGCAGTAATCAAAAAGGGAGCATTCAGTACTTC.

The genes are TRBV19 and TRBJ1-5, with D possibly TRBD1 on 6 matching bases. Germline CDR1 and CDR2: LNHDA and SQIVND (reference sequence). V was cut by 6 bases and J by 6 bases, with 15 bases left in between. The CDR3 runs 14 residues. The CDR3 sequence: CASSLATGTQPQHF. CDR3 bases: TGTGCCAGTAGCCTAGCCACAGGGACTCAGCCCCAGCATTTT.

The V gene is TRBV7-6, the J gene TRBJ2-3; a weak D match, TRBD2 (5 bases). With 4 bases removed from V and 8 bases from J, the gap between germline ends came to 10 bases. CDR1 is SGHVS and CDR2 is FNYEAQ in the germline V gene. This CDR3 spans 12 amino acids. The CDR3 reads CASSSTEVTQYF. CDR3 bases: TGTGCCAGCAGCTCAACGGAGGTTACGCAGTATTTT.

As for this clone: Compared with germline, one end of the junction differs, possibly owing to a read error. The chain carries TRBV7-9 and TRBJ2-2, with TRBD1 matching 7 bases. The CDR3 consists of 14 residues. From germline, CDR1 is SEHNR and CDR2 FQNEAQ (reference sequence). CDR3 sequence (DNA): TGTTCCAGCAGCAGAATACAGGGGACCGGGGAGCTGTTTTTT. Residues: CSSSRIQGTGELFF.

The chain has TRBV29-1 and TRBJ2-3; D is undetermined. Per the germline V gene, CDR1 is SQVTM and CDR2 is ANQGSEA. V was clipped by 4 bases and J by 8 bases, with 10 bases between them. The CDR3 consists of 11 residues. DNA of the CDR3: TGCAGCGTTGTTAGTGGGCTTACGCAGTATTTT. Residues: CSVVSGLTQYF.